This T cell receptor (beta chain) was captured in a study of identical twins. Whole-study findings and limits: In beta out-of-frame sequences, the excess sharing between twins was weaker.

As to this clonotype: Its cognate antigen is unknown.

TCRdb itself ran the 5' RACE reads through MiXCR, one entry per CDR3 protein. The sample has 1.5 million to 2 million distinct CDR3 sequences; less than 35% are singletons. This CDR3 is built from 14 residues. Germline values: CDR1 SGHRS, CDR2 YFSETQ. Deletions cut 1 base from V and 2 bases from J, with 10 bases between. This receptor was taken from a newborn girl in good health. The sequenced material came from cord blood. The rearrangement uses TRBV5-1 and TRBJ2-7, with D unresolved. The CDR3 spells CASSLNPGPYEQYF. The CDR3 region has the DNA TGCGCCAGCAGCTTGAACCCGGGCCCCTACGAGCAGTACTTC. The full variable domain, completed using reference TRBV5-1 and TRBJ2-7, is KAGVTQTPRYLIKTRGQQVTLSCSPISGHRSVSWYQQTPGQGLQFLFEYFSETQRNKGNFPGRFSGRQFSNSRSEMNVSTLELGDSALYLCASSLNPGPYEQYFGPGTRLTVT.